This T cell receptor beta chain originates from a study of T-cell reconstitution after alpha-beta-depleted transplantation in children. Unique molecular identifiers were incorporated into the prepared TCRbeta library. MiXCR, run by TCRdb on the PCR reads, gives a single entry per CDR3 protein. Of about 640,000 distinct CDR3 sequences in the sample, over 15% were seen once. This clonotype was seen repeatedly, ten times or more. Trimming cost V 5 bases and J 3 bases, with 13 bases left between them. Per germline, CDR1 DFQATT and CDR2 SNEGSKA (reference sequence). The CDR3 is made up of 13 amino acids. The chain links TRBV20-1 to TRBJ2-5, with D possibly matching TRBD2 (5 bases). Sequences were derived from PBMCs from the stem cell graft donor, sampled from the stem cell graft. The TCR comes from a human donor who donated a stem cell graft to a child with acute myeloid leukemia. The CDR3 sequence is CSAGGVLEETQYF. The DNA of the CDR3 is TGCAGTGCTGGAGGAGTTCTGGAAGAGACCCAGTACTTC.